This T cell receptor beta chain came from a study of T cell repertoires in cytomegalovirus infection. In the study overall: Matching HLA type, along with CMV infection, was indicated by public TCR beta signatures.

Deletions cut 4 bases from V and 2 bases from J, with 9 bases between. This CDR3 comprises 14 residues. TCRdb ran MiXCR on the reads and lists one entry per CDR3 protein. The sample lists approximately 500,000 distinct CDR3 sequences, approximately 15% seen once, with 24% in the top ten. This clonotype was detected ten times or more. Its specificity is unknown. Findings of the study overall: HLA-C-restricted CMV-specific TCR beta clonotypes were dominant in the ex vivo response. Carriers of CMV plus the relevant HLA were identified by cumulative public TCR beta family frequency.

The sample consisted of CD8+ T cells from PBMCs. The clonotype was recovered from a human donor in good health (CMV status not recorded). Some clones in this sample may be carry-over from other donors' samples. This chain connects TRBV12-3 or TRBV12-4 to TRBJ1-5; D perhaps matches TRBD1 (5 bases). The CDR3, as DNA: TGTGCCAGCAGTTGGGGGGGGGGCAATCAGCCCCAGCATTTT. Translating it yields CASSWGGGNQPQHF.